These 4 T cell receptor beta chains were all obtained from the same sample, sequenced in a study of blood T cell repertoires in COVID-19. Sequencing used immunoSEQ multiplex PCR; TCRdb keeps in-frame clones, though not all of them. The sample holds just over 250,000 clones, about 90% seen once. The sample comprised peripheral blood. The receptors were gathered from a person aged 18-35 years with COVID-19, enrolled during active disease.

DNA of the CDR3: TGTGCCAGCAGCTCTGGACTAGCCAGTGATACGCAGTATTTT. This encodes CASSSGLASDTQYF. The chain joins TRBV7-9 to TRBJ2-3; 8 bases fit TRBD2. Germline V lookup: CDR1 SEHNR, CDR2 FQNEAQ (reference sequence). The CDR3 spans 14 residues. V shed 4 bases and J 6 bases; nucleotides not matched to a gene: 6.

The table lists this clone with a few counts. CDR3 nucleotide sequence: TGTGCCACCAGTGACAGTGACAGGCCGAACACCGGGGAGCTGTTTTTT. It codes for CATSDSDRPNTGELFF. This chain uses TRBV24-1 with TRBJ2-2; tentatively, D is TRBD1 (6 bases). The CDR3 consists of 16 residues. CDR1 and CDR2 from the germline V gene are KGHDR and SFDVKD. Trimming removed 4 bases at V and 0 bases at J, with 11 bases between.

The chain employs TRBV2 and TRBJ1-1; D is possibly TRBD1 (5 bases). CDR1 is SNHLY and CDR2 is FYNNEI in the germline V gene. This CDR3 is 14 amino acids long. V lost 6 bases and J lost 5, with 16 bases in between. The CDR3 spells CASRLQGPRTEAFF. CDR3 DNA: TGTGCCAGCAGGCTCCAGGGTCCAAGGACTGAAGCTTTCTTT.

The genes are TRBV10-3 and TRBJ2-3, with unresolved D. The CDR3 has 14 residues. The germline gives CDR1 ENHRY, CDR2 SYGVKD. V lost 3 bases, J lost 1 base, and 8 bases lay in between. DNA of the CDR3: TGTGCCATCAGTGATCGGTCGGGCACAGATACGCAGTATTTT. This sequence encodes CAISDRSGTDTQYF.